This T cell receptor (beta chain) is drawn from a study of T cell responses to AZD1222 COVID-19 vaccine. The wider study: Timing groups of about 4 and about 12 weeks for second doses were pooled. Study results and caveats: A mostly white British donor set with more females was recruited, and clonal diversity was possibly underestimated. Unmutated variant regions reportedly attract nearly half of all spike-specific TCRs. Researchers took repertoire samples only after the peak T cell response had come.

Comment on this clone: Its target is not known.

The CDR3 extends over 14 amino acids. The germline V gene encodes CDR1 SGHRS and CDR2 YFSETQ. V shed 4 bases and J 4 bases; nucleotides not matched to a gene: 5. Sequencing used immunoSEQ multiplex PCR; TCRdb keeps in-frame clones, though not all of them. The table shows over 130,000 clones, with roughly 90% occurring only once. Sequences were derived from peripheral blood, sampled on day 0 of AZD1222 vaccination. The chain employs TRBV5-1 and TRBJ2-5, with 9 bases identical to TRBD1. The origin of this receptor is an adult in good health. The CDR3 loop is CASSARDRAETQYF. The CDR3 DNA is TGCGCCAGCAGCGCCCGGGACAGGGCAGAGACCCAGTACTTC.